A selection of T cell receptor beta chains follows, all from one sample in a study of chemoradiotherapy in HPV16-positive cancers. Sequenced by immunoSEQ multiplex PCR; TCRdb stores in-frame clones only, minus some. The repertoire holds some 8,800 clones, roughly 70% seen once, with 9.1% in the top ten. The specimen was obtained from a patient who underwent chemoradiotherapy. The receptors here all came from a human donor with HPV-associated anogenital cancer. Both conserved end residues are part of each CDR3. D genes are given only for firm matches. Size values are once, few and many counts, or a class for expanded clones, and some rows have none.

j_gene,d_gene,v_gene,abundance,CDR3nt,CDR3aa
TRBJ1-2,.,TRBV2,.,TGTGCCAGCAATAGGGGATCATCTTCTAACTATGGCTACACCTTC,CASNRGSSSNYGYTF
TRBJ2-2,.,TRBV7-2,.,TGTGCCAGCAGCTTAGTACCCGGTGCCGGGGAGCTGTTTTTT,CASSLVPGAGELFF
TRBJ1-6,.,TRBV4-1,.,TGCGCCAGCAGCCAGAGTCAGGGAGGGGCGGCCCTCCACTTT,CASSQSQGGAALHF
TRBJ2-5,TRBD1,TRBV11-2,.,TGTGCCAGCAGCTTAGGGGACAGGGCTGCTGGGACCCAGTACTTC,CASSLGDRAAGTQYF
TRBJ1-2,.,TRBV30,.,TGTGCCTGGAGTGTAGACTATGGCTACACCTTC,CAWSVDYGYTF
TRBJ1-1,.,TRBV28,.,TGTGCCAGCAGTTCCGTTTTCATGAACACTGAAGCTTTCTTT,CASSSVFMNTEAFF
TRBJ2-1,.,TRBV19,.,TGTGCCAGTAGTCCCACTCCCCGCAATGAGCAGTTCTTC,CASSPTPRNEQFF
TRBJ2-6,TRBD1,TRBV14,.,TGTGCCAGCAGCCGGGACAGGACTAACTCTGGGGCCAACGTCCTGACTTTC,CASSRDRTNSGANVLTF
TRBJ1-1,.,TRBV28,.,TGTGCCAGCAGTCCAGAGACAGGAGTGAAGGCTTTCTTT,CASSPETGVKAFF
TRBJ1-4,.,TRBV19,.,TGTGCCAGTAGTACCCTCGCAGGGATGAATGAAAAACTGTTTTTT,CASSTLAGMNEKLFF
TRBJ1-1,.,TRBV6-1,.,TGTGCCAGCAGTGCTACCAGGGGCGTGAACACTGAAGCTTTCTTT,CASSATRGVNTEAFF
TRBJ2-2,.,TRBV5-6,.,TGTGCCAGCAGCTTGAAGCGGGCCCGTGCCGGGGAGCTGTTTTTT,CASSLKRARAGELFF
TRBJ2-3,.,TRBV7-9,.,TGTGCCAGCAGCTTGGTCAGGTTGGACACAGATACGCAGTATTTT,CASSLVRLDTDTQYF
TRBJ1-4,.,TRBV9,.,TGTGCCAGCAGCGTAGCGGGAGGGTTTAATGAAAAACTGTTTTTT,CASSVAGGFNEKLFF
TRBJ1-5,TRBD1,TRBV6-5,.,TGTGCCAGCAGACAGACAGGGCGCAATCAGCCCCAGCATTTT,CASRQTGRNQPQHF
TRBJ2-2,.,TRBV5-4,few,TGTGCCAGCAGCCCTTGGGTCACCGGGGAGCTGTTTTTT,CASSPWVTGELFF
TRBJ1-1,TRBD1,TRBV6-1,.,TGTGCCAGCAGTGAACCGGGACAGGGGTACCTTAACGTCGGCACTGAAGCTTTCTTT,CASSEPGQGYLNVGTEAFF
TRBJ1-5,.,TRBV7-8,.,TGTGCCAGCAGCTTAGGAGGGCACAATCAGCCCCAGCATTTT,CASSLGGHNQPQHF
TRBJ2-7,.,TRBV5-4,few,TGTGCCGGGAGCACCGACGCCTACGAGCAGTACTTC,CAGSTDAYEQYF
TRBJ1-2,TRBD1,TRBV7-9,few,TGTGCCAGCAGCCCACAGGGGCTCTCTGGCTACACCTTC,CASSPQGLSGYTF
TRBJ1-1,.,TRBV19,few,TGTGCCAGTAGTATACGGAGCACTGAAGCTTTCTTT,CASSIRSTEAFF
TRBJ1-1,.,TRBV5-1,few,TGCGCCAGCAGCTCACCGGGACTTGGAGGAGCTTTCTTT,CASSSPGLGGAFF
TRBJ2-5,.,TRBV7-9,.,TGTGCCAGCAGCTCCAAAGTAGGGAACCTAACGAGTCGGGAGACCCAGTACTTC,CASSSKVGNLTSRETQYF
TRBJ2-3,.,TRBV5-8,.,TGTGCCAGCAGCTTGCGGACAAACCCCACAGATACGCAGTATTTT,CASSLRTNPTDTQYF
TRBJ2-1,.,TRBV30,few,TGTGCCTGGAGCAGAATCTTGAATGAGCAGTTCTTC,CAWSRILNEQFF
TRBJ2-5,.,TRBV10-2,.,TGCGCCAGCAGCTCTCAGGGCGCCCAGACCCAGTACTTC,CASSSQGAQTQYF
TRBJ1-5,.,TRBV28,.,TGTGCAATCAGCGGGCCTGGCAATCAGCCCCAGCATTTT,CAISGPGNQPQHF
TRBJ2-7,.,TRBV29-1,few,TGCAGCGTCAAAGCGGGCCCCCTCGGTGGGCAGTACTTC,CSVKAGPLGGQYF
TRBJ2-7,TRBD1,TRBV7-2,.,TGTGCCAGCAGCTCCGGACAGGGTCGTCGCGAGCAGTACTTC,CASSSGQGRREQYF
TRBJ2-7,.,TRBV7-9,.,TGTGCCAGCAGCTTTACAGGTTCGGGCGAGCAGTACTTC,CASSFTGSGEQYF
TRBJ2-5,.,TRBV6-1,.,TGTGCCAGCAGTGAAGGGCCAGGGACCGTCGGGACCCAGTACTTC,CASSEGPGTVGTQYF
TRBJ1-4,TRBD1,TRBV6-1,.,TGTGCCAGCAGGACAGGGTCCACTAATGAAAAACTGTTTTTT,CASRTGSTNEKLFF
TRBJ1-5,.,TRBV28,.,TGTGCCAGCACCTCCGTGGCGGGCGTGGGCAATCAGCCCCAGCATTTT,CASTSVAGVGNQPQHF
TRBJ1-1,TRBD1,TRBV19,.,TGTGCCAGTAGTATGGGACAGGGCCGAACTGAAGCTTTCTTT,CASSMGQGRTEAFF
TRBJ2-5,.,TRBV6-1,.,TGTGCCAGCAGTGAACAAGAGACCCAGTACTTC,CASSEQETQYF
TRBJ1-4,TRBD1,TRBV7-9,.,TGTGCCAGCAGCCTACTTGGGACAGGGGGTGAAAAACTGTTTTTT,CASSLLGTGGEKLFF
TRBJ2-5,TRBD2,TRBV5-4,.,TGTGCCAGCAGACTGCGCGGGGGTGAAGAGACCCAGTACTTC,CASRLRGGEETQYF
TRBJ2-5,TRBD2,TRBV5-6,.,TGTGCCAGCAGCACCGCGGGGGGTCAAGAGACCCAGTACTTC,CASSTAGGQETQYF
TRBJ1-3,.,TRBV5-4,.,TGTGCCAGCAGTTATGACAGGGGAAACACCATATATTTT,CASSYDRGNTIYF
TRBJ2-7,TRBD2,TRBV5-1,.,TGCGCCAGCAGCTTGGTGCCTAGCGGGGGCGACGAGCAGTACTTC,CASSLVPSGGDEQYF
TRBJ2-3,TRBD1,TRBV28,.,TGTGCCAGCAGTTTACAGGGGGCTGGAGATACGCAGTATTTT,CASSLQGAGDTQYF